The 7 T cell receptor beta chains presented below share a single source sample, sequenced in a study of T cell responses to AZD1222 COVID-19 vaccine. The table came from immunoSEQ multiplex PCR; TCRdb's copy has only in-frame clones and leaves some out. The repertoire has nearly 110,000 clones, under 95% of them found once; the top ten carry roughly 6.2%. The sample in question was peripheral blood, obtained 28 days after the second AZD1222 dose. The receptor source for this set is an adult who received the AZD1222 COVID-19 vaccine.

The chain recombines TRBV30 with TRBJ1-1, with D perhaps matching TRBD1 (5 bases). The germline V and J ends were trimmed by 4 bases and 0 bases, with 12 bases remaining between them. Per the germline V gene, CDR1 is GTSNPN and CDR2 is SVGIG (reference sequence). The CDR3 consists of 14 residues. CDR3 sequence: CAWTGVRMNTEAFF. CDR3 in DNA: TGTGCCTGGACGGGGGTTCGGATGAACACTGAAGCTTTCTTT.

This chain uses TRBV24-1 with TRBJ2-1; 11 bases fit TRBD1. Germline assignment: CDR1 KGHDR and CDR2 SFDVKD. There are 15 residues in the CDR3. The V gene end was trimmed by 3 bases and the J gene end by 6 bases; junction bases not matched to a gene: 3. DNA for the CDR3: TGTGCCACCAGTGATACCGGGACAGGGGGCAATGAGCAGTTCTTC. Protein sequence: CATSDTGTGGNEQFF.

The genes are TRBV4-3 and TRBJ1-4; no clear D. The V gene's germline CDR1 is LGHNA and CDR2 YSLEER. V shed 0 bases and J shed 5 bases, with 10 bases lying between them. The CDR3 loop spans 15 amino acids. The CDR3 here is CASSQERASNEKLFF. CDR3 DNA: TGCGCCAGCAGCCAAGAACGGGCTTCAAATGAAAAACTGTTTTTT.

This clone was recorded only once. The CDR3 sequence: CASSLVQPSTDTQYF. The CDR3, as DNA: TGTGCCAGCAGCTTAGTCCAGCCTAGCACAGATACGCAGTATTTT. The rearrangement links TRBV11-2 to TRBJ2-3, with D unresolved. The V and J ends lost 1 base and 0 bases respectively, with 8 bases between them. The CDR3 totals 15 residues. Per germline, CDR1 SGHAT and CDR2 FQNNGV.

The rearrangement joins TRBV3-1 (or the pseudogene TRBV3-2) to TRBJ1-2, with a weak D call TRBD1 (5 bases). V lost 5 bases, J lost 4 bases, and 17 bases lay in between. The CDR3 extends over 15 amino acids. Germline CDR1 LGHDT, CDR2 YNNKEL (reference sequence). The CDR3 bases are TGTGCCAGCAGCGTCCGGGACGGTATGACCTATGGCTACACCTTC. Amino acid sequence: CASSVRDGMTYGYTF.

CDR3 bases: TGTGCCAGCAGCTTAGCGAGCCTCGATTCACCCCTCCACTTT. Amino acid sequence: CASSLASLDSPLHF. The genes are TRBV7-2 and TRBJ1-6; D unclear. CDR1 and CDR2 (germline): SGHTA, FQGNSA. The CDR3 loop spans 14 amino acids. The germline V and J ends were trimmed by 0 bases and 8 bases, with 8 bases remaining between them.

The chain combines TRBV4-1 with TRBJ2-7; D might be TRBD1 or TRBD2, each matching 5 bases. The V gene lost 5 bases and the J gene lost 3 bases, with 11 bases spanning the gap. CDR3 length: 13 residues. The V gene's germline CDR1 is MGHRA and CDR2 YSYEKL. The CDR3 sequence is CASSAGTHYEQYF. As DNA, the CDR3 is TGCGCCAGCAGCGCCGGGACCCACTACGAGCAGTACTTC.